A selection of T cell receptor beta chains follows, all from one sample in a study of T cell changes during pregnancy in multiple sclerosis. Method: immunoSEQ multiplex PCR; TCRdb's copy keeps in-frame clones and lacks some. The sample carries fewer than 25,000 clones, about 89% recorded once. This specimen was CD4+ T cells from peripheral blood mononuclear cells, taken in the third trimester of pregnancy. The source is a female donor in good health, enrolled as a control in a pregnancy study. The CDR3 runs from the conserved cysteine through the conserved F or W. The D gene is left open where the match is weak. The size entry is marked missing in some rows and otherwise reads once, few, many or a size class.

j_call | v_call | clone_size | d_call | cdr3_aa | cdr3_nt
TRBJ1-6 | TRBV27 | . | . | CASSYPGDNSPLHF | TGTGCCAGCAGTTATCCAGGGGACAATTCACCCCTCCACTTT
TRBJ1-1 | TRBV11-1 | once | TRBD1 | CASSPSTGGRTEAFF | TGTGCCAGCAGCCCTTCGACAGGGGGCCGAACTGAAGCTTTCTTT
TRBJ2-1 | TRBV6-6 | . | . | CASRDDRWVNNEQFF | TGTGCCAGCAGGGACGACAGATGGGTGAACAATGAGCAGTTCTTC
TRBJ2-1 | TRBV6-1 | . | TRBD2 | CASSEGGVWFNEQFF | TGTGCCAGCAGTGAGGGGGGGGTCTGGTTTAATGAGCAGTTCTTC
TRBJ2-7 | TRBV6-6 | . | TRBD2 | CASTGLAGGVYEQYF | TGTGCCAGCACCGGACTAGCGGGAGGTGTATACGAGCAGTACTTC
TRBJ1-3 | TRBV6-1 | . | TRBD1 | CASRELAGGASGNTIYF | TGTGCCAGCAGGGAACTGGCAGGGGGCGCATCTGGAAACACCATATATTTT
TRBJ2-1 | TRBV19 | . | TRBD1 | CASSRARGQGKGNEQFF | TGTGCCAGTAGTAGGGCTCGTGGACAGGGTAAGGGAAATGAGCAGTTCTTC
TRBJ1-4 | TRBV5-1 | . | . | CASSLGTGKTNEKLFF | TGCGCCAGCAGCTTGGGTACAGGGAAAACTAATGAAAAACTGTTTTTT
TRBJ1-1 | TRBV19 | . | . | CATQSQPWGVKGNTEAFF | TGTGCCACCCAATCACAACCCTGGGGGGTGAAGGGGAACACTGAAGCTTTCTTT
TRBJ1-1 | TRBV25-1 | . | . | CASSEHNRKNTEAFF | TGTGCCAGCAGTGAACACAACCGAAAGAACACTGAAGCTTTCTTT
TRBJ2-7 | TRBV5-5 | . | . | CASSLNWGPYEQYF | TGTGCCAGCAGCCTTAACTGGGGGCCCTACGAGCAGTACTTC